The 10 T cell receptor beta chains in this list originate from one sample, sequenced in a study of CD8+ T cells in alopecia areata. Extracted RNA was reverse transcribed into cDNA, the sequencing template. The method was immunoSEQ multiplex PCR; TCRdb's version includes in-frame clones alone and lacks a portion of them. The sample carries approximately 210,000 clones, roughly 66% recorded once. Sample treatment: oral pan-JAK inhibitor, 5-10 mg twice daily. The sequencing used CD4+ T cells sorted from blood, collected at week 24, from a patient treated with tofacitinib. All receptors come from a human donor with alopecia areata.

The rearrangement links TRBV6-5 to TRBJ1-5; no definite D call. The germline gives CDR1 MNHEY, CDR2 SVGAGI. V lost 4 bases and J 4 bases, leaving 11 bases between the germline ends. The CDR3 runs 14 residues. The DNA of the CDR3 is TGTGCCAGCAGTTCCGGGGTTCCAAATCAGCCCCAGCATTTT. Translated, it gives CASSSGVPNQPQHF.

V gene TRBV5-1 combines with J gene TRBJ2-1; D is perhaps TRBD1 (6 bases). The CDR3 totals 14 residues. V lost 4 bases and J 9 bases, leaving 17 bases between the germline ends. Germline loops: CDR1 SGHRS, CDR2 YFSETQ. The CDR3, as DNA: TGCGCCAGCAGCCCCGTTACAGGGAACCCTGAGCAGTTCTTC. Its protein is CASSPVTGNPEQFF.

This CDR3 is CASSIETGLNQPQHF. DNA of the CDR3: TGTGCCAGCAGCATAGAAACAGGGTTGAATCAGCCCCAGCATTTT. V and J are TRBV7-6 and TRBJ1-5; perhaps TRBD1 as D (6 bases). Trimming shortened V by 5 bases and J by 4 bases, and 15 bases separated the two germline ends. Germline V gives CDR1 SGHVS, CDR2 FNYEAQ. The CDR3 spans 15 residues.

This chain connects TRBV30 to TRBJ1-4; D might be TRBD1 (6 bases). The CDR3 covers 17 residues. Germline loops: CDR1 GTSNPN, CDR2 SVGIG (reference sequence). Trimming shortened V by 1 base and J by 4 bases, and 19 bases separated the two germline ends. CDR3 loop: CAWSADRRGDYNEKLFF. For the CDR3, the DNA is TGTGCCTGGAGTGCCGACCGAAGGGGGGACTATAATGAAAAACTGTTTTTT.

The sample holds many counts of this clone. The chain joins TRBV30 to TRBJ1-6; 7 nucleotides line up with TRBD1. V was pared by 7 bases and J by 7 bases, with 7 bases of the junction left unmatched. The germline CDR1 and CDR2 sequences are GTSNPN and SVGIG (reference sequence). The CDR3 has 13 residues. As DNA, the CDR3 is TGTGCCTTCCGGACAGGAAAAAATTCACCCCTCCACTTT. Its protein is CAFRTGKNSPLHF.

This chain uses TRBV30 with TRBJ1-2; D is unresolved. This CDR3 is 17 amino acids long. Germline CDR1 and CDR2: GTSNPN and SVGIG (reference sequence). The V end was cut by 3 bases, the J end by 4 bases, with 24 bases between. The CDR3 nucleotides read TGTGCCTGGAGAGTCCGGGAGCCGAACCCCTATGGCTATGGCTACACCTTC. It specifies CAWRVREPNPYGYGYTF.

The chain carries TRBV5-1 and TRBJ1-2; D is possibly TRBD1 (6 bases). CDR1 SGHRS and CDR2 YFSETQ come from the germline V gene. V lost 2 bases, J lost 2 bases, and 10 bases lay in between. The CDR3 runs 14 residues. CDR3 coding DNA: TGCGCCAGCAGCTTAGGGACAACCAACTATGGCTACACCTTC. Translation: CASSLGTTNYGYTF.

This chain links TRBV20-1 with TRBJ2-3, with no clear D. Germline-derived CDR1 and CDR2 are DFQATT and SNEGSKA (reference sequence). The CDR3 sequence is 11 residues long. The CDR3 sequence is CSLVVTDTQYF. The CDR3 DNA is TGCAGCCTCGTTGTTACAGATACGCAGTATTTT.

This clone was seen more than once but under ten times. This chain uses TRBV29-1 with TRBJ2-7, with 7 nucleotides matching TRBD1. Trimming cost V 3 bases and J 6 bases; bases outside gene matches: 8. Per the germline V gene, CDR1 is SQVTM and CDR2 is ANQGSEA. The CDR3 has 13 residues. The CDR3 region has the DNA TGCAGCGTTGACCACCAGCCAGGGGGCGAGCAGTACTTC. Amino acid sequence: CSVDHQPGGEQYF.

This clone appeared a few times. V gene TRBV29-1 combines with J gene TRBJ2-3; D unresolved. Trimming took 8 bases from V and 0 from J, leaving 9 bases between them. CDR3 length: 12 amino acids. Per germline, CDR1 SQVTM and CDR2 ANQGSEA. Written as DNA, the CDR3 is TGCAGCTCAGCCCCTAGCACAGATACGCAGTATTTT. Translated: CSSAPSTDTQYF.